This T cell receptor beta chain was sequenced in a study of memory CD4+ T cells and cytomegalovirus serostatus. Single viable CD3+CD4+CD8-CD45RO+ cells were sorted as the memory CD4+ T cells. CD4+ T cells were isolated by positive magnetic selection. Profiled with immunoSEQ multiplex PCR; TCRdb holds only in-frame clones, not every one. The sample includes approximately 40,000 clones, 78% of them seen just once. The germline gives CDR1 SGHRS, CDR2 YFSETQ. The ends were cut back, 0 bases at V and 5 bases at J, with 11 bases in the middle. The CDR3 covers 15 residues. This TCR derives from an adult in good health and CMV-seronegative. This chain links TRBV5-1 with TRBJ1-4; D may be TRBD1 (6 bases). Sequencing was performed on memory CD4+ T cells from blood. CDR3 coding DNA: TGCGCCAGCAGCTTGGTAGGGACACCCAATGAAAAACTGTTTTTT. Its protein product is CASSLVGTPNEKLFF.